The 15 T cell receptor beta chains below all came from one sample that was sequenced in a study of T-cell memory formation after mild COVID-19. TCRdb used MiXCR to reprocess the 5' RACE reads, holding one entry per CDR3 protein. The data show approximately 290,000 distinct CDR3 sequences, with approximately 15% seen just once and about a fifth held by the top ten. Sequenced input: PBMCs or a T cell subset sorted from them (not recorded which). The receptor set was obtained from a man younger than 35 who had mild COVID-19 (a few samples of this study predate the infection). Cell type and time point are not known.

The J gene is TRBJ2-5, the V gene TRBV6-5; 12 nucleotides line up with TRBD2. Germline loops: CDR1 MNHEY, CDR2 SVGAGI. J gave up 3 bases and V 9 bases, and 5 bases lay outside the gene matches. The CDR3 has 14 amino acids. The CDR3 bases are TGTGCCAGTCAACTAGCGGGGGGAAAAGAGACCCAGTACTTC. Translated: CASQLAGGKETQYF.

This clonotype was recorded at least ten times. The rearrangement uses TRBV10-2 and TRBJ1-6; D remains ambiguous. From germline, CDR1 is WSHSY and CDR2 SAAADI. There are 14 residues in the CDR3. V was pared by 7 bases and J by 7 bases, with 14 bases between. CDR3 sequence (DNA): TGCGCCAGCAAGATGACGGATAGGAATTCACCCCTCCACTTT. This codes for CASKMTDRNSPLHF.

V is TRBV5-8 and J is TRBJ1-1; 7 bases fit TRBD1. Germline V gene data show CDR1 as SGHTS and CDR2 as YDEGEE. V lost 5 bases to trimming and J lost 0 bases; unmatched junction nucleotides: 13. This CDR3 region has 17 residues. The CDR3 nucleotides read TGTGCCAGCAGACTCCTAACAGGGGTGGTAATGAACACTGAAGCTTTCTTT. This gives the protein CASRLLTGVVMNTEAFF.

In nucleotides, the CDR3 is TGCGCCAGCAGCCAAGTTCTCACTCGGGGGGTCTACAATGAGCAGTTCTTC. As protein: CASSQVLTRGVYNEQFF. This chain connects TRBV4-3 to TRBJ2-1, with 7 bases that match TRBD2. The CDR3 has 17 residues. From germline, CDR1 is LGHNA and CDR2 YSLEER. V gave up 1 base and J gave up 3 bases; unmatched junction bases: 9.

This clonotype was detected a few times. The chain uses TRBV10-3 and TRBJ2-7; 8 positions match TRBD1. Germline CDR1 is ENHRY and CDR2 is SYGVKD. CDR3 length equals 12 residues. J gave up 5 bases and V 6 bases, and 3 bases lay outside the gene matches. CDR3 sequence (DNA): TGTGCCATCAGAAACAGGGGGAACGAGCAGTACTTC. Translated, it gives CAIRNRGNEQYF.

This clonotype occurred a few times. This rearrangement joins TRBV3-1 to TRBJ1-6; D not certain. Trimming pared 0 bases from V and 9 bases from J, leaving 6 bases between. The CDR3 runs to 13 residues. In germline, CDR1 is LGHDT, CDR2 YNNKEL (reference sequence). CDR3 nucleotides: TGTGCCAGCAGCCAAGAGGTCCGTTCACCCCTCCACTTT. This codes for CASSQEVRSPLHF.

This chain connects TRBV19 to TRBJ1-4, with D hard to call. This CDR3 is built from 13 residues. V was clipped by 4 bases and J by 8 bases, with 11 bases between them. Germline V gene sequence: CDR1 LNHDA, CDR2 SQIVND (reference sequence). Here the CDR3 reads CASSTLRGEKLFF. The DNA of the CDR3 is TGTGCCAGTAGTACACTGCGCGGGGAAAAACTGTTTTTT.

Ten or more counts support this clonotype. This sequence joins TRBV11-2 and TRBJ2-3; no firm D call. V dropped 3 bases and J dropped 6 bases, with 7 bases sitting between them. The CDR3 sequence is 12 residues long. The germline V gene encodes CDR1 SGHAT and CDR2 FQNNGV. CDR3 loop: CASSFADDTQYF. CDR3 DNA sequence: TGTGCCAGCAGCTTTGCCGATGATACGCAGTATTTT.

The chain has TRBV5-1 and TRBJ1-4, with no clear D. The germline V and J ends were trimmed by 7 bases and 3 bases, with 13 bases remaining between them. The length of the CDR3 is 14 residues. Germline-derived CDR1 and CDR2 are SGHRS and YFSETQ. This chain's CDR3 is CASRIEVSNEKLFF. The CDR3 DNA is TGCGCCAGCCGGATAGAAGTGTCTAATGAAAAACTGTTTTTT.

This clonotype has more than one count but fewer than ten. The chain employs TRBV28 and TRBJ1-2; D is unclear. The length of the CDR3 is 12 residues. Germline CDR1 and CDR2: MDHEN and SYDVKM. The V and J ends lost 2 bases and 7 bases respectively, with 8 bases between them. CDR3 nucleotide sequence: TGTGCCAGCAGTTTAAGGGAACGTGGCTACACCTTC. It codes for CASSLRERGYTF.

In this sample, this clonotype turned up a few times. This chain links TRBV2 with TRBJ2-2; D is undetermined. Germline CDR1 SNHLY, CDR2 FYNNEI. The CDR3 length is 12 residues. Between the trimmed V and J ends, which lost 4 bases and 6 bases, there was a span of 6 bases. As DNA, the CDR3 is TGTGCCAGCAGTGGGGTAGCCGGGGAGCTGTTTTTT. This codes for CASSGVAGELFF.

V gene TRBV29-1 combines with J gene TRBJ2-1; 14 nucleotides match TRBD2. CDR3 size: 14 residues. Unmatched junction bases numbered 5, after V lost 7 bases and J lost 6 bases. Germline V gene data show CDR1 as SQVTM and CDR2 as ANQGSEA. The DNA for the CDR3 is TGCAGCGGCGGACTAGCGGGGGGACCCAATGAGCAGTTCTTC. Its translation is CSGGLAGGPNEQFF.

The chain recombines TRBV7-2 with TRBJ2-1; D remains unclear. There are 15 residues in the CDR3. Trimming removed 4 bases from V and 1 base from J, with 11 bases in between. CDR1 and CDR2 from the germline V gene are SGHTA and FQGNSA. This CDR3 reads CASSSILESYNEQFF. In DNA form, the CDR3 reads TGTGCCAGCAGCTCGATCCTAGAGTCCTACAATGAGCAGTTCTTC.

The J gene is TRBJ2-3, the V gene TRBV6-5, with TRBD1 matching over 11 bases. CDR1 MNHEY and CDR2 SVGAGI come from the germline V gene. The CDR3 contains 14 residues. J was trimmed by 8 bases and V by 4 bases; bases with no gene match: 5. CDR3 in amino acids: CASSSSGTGGTQYF. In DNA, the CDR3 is TGTGCCAGCAGTTCCTCCGGGACAGGGGGTACGCAGTATTTT.

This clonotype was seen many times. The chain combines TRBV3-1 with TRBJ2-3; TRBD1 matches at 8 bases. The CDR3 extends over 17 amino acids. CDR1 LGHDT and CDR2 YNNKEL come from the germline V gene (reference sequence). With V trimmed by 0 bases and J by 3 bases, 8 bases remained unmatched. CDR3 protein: CASSQDDRGPGTDTQYF. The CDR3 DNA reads TGTGCCAGCAGCCAAGATGACAGGGGCCCGGGGACAGATACGCAGTATTTT.